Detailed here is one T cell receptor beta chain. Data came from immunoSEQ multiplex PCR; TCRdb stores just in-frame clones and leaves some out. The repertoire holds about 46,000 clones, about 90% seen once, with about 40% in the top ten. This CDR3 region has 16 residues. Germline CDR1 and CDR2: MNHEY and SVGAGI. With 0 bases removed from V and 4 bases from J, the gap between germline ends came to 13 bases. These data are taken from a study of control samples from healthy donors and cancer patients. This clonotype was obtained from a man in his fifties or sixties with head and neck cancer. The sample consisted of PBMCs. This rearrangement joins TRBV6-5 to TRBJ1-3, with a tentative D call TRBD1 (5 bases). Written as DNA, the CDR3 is TGTGCCAGCAGTTACTCAGGACAACTTACCGGAAACACCATATATTTT. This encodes CASSYSGQLTGNTIYF.